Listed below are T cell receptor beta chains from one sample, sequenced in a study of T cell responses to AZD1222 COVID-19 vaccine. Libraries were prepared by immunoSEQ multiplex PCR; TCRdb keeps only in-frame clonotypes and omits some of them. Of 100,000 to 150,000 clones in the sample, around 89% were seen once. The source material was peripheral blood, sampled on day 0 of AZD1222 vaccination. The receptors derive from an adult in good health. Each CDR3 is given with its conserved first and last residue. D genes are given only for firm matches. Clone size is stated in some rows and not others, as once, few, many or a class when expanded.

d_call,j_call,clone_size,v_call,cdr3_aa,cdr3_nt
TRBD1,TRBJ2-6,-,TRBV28,CASSSADRSNVLTF,TGTGCCAGCAGTTCCGCGGACAGGAGCAACGTCCTGACTTTC
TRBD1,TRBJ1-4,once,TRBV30,CAWRHRTGYGIEKLFF,TGTGCCTGGAGACACAGGACAGGGTACGGGATTGAAAAACTGTTTTTT
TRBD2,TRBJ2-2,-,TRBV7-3,CASTSPSIAGGPASGTGELFF,TGTGCCAGCACCTCCCCATCGATAGCGGGAGGGCCGGCGTCGGGCACCGGGGAGCTGTTTTTT
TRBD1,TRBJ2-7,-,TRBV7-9,CASSSGTGGDEQYF,TGTGCCAGCAGCTCCGGGACAGGGGGCGACGAGCAGTACTTC
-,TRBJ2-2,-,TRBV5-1,CASSFTSREANTGELFF,TGCGCCAGCAGCTTTACTAGCAGGGAAGCGAACACCGGGGAGCTGTTTTTT
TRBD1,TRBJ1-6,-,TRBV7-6,CASGQTGRNSPLHF,TGTGCCAGCGGCCAGACAGGGCGGAATTCACCCCTCCACTTT
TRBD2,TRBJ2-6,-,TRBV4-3,CASSLHWGTSGSLSGANVLTF,TGCGCCAGCAGCCTCCACTGGGGGACTAGCGGGTCCCTCTCTGGGGCCAACGTCCTGACTTTC
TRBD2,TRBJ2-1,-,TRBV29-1,CSVIAGGLEQFF,TGCAGCGTTATCGCGGGAGGGCTTGAGCAGTTCTTC
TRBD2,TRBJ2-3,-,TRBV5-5,CASSLGLGGDTQYF,TGTGCCAGCAGCCTAGGACTAGGAGGAGATACGCAGTATTTT
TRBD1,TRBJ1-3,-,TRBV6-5,CASSYSGQGAGNTIYF,TGTGCCAGCAGTTATTCGGGACAGGGGGCTGGAAACACCATATATTTT
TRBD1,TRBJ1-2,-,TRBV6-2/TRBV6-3,CASSYSSGDRGPGYTF,TGTGCCAGCAGTTACTCATCCGGGGACAGGGGGCCTGGCTACACCTTC
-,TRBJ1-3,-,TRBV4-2,CASSQDEAQGLSGNTIYF,TGTGCCAGCAGCCAAGACGAGGCGCAGGGCCTCTCTGGAAACACCATATATTTT
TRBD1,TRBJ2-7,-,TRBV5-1,CASSTGQLTYEQYF,TGCGCCAGCAGCACGGGACAGCTGACCTACGAGCAGTACTTC
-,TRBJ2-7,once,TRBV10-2,CASSESSYEQYF,TGCGCCAGCAGTGAGTCATCCTACGAGCAGTACTTC
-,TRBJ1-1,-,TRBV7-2,CASSLGWGMEAFF,TGTGCCAGCAGCTTAGGATGGGGGATGGAAGCTTTCTTT
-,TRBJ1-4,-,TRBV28,CASRNTGRGEKLFF,TGTGCCAGCAGAAACACAGGGAGAGGAGAAAAACTGTTTTTT
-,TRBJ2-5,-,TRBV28,CASSLTSSVSLEETQYF,TGTGCCAGCAGTTTAACGTCGTCCGTAAGCTTAGAAGAGACCCAGTACTTC
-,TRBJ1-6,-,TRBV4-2,CASSSRGPEGEALHF,TGTGCCAGCAGCTCCCGGGGACCCGAAGGGGAGGCCCTCCACTTT
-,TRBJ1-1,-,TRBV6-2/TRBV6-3,CASNPQPLNTEAFF,TGTGCCAGCAACCCACAGCCTCTCAACACTGAAGCTTTCTTT
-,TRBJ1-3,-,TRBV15,CATRRAGGGNTIYF,TGTGCCACCAGACGGGCGGGAGGTGGAAACACCATATATTTT
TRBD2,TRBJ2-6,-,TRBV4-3,CASSQTAGGPRSGANVLTF,TGCGCCAGCAGCCAAACCGCGGGAGGTCCCCGATCTGGGGCCAACGTCCTGACTTTC
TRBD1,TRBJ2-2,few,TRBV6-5,CASRPGGPGELFF,TGTGCCAGCAGACCAGGGGGTCCCGGGGAGCTGTTTTTT
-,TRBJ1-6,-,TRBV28,CASSLCEGSYNSPLHF,TGTGCCAGCAGTTTATGCGAGGGCTCCTATAATTCACCCCTCCACTTT
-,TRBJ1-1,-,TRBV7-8,CASSLTRDLGTEAFF,TGTGCCAGCAGCTTAACCAGGGATTTGGGCACTGAAGCTTTCTTT
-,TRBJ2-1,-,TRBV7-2,CASSRGAYNEQFF,TGTGCCAGCAGCCGAGGGGCTTACAATGAGCAGTTCTTC
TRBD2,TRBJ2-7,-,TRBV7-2,CASSLSLAATYEQYF,TGTGCCAGCAGCTTAAGTCTAGCGGCAACCTACGAGCAGTACTTC